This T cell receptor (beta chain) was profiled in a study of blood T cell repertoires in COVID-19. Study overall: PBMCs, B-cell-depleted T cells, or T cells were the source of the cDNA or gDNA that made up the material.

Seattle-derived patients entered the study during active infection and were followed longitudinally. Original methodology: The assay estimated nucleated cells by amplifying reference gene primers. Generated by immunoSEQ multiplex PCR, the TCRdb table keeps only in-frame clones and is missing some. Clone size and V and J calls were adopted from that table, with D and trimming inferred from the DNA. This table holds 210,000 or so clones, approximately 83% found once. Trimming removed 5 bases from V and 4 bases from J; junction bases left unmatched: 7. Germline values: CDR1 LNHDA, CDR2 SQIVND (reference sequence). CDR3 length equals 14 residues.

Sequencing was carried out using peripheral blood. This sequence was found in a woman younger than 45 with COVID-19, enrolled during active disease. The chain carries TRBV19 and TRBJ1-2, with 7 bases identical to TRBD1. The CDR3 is CASSAGDSRYGYTF. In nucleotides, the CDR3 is TGTGCCAGTAGTGCTGGGGACAGCCGCTATGGCTACACCTTC.